This T cell receptor beta chain originates from a study of radiotherapy plus CTLA-4 blockade in lung cancer. Study summary: Among enrolled patients, 15% to 20% responded and roughly 30% achieved disease control.

The method was immunoSEQ multiplex PCR; TCRdb's version includes in-frame clones alone and lacks a portion of them. The table has roughly 50,000 clones, roughly four fifths seen once. Focal radiation plus CTLA-4 blockade with ipilimumab was administered to patients who had chemo-refractory metastatic non-small-cell lung cancer. V was pared by 4 bases and J by 9 bases, with 12 bases of the junction left unmatched. CDR3 size: 15 residues. Germline values: CDR1 MGHDK, CDR2 SYGVNS. The V call is TRBV25-1, the J call TRBJ2-7; TRBD1 matches 10 bases. The clonotype comes from a human donor with non-small cell lung cancer who had stable disease on radiotherapy plus ipilimumab. The input for sequencing was peripheral blood, taken from a patient treated with radiotherapy plus ipilimumab. The CDR3 DNA is TGTGCCAGCAGTGTTCCCGGGACAGGGGTAGTTTGGCAGTACTTC. Amino acid sequence: CASSVPGTGVVWQYF.